This TCR beta chain was recorded in a study of T cell repertoires in cytomegalovirus infection. This clonotype was seen more than once but under ten times. Its cognate antigen is unknown. TCRdb redid the calling of the reads with MiXCR, one entry per CDR3 protein. The data show roughly 920,000 distinct CDR3 sequences, 30% to 40% seen once. Here the sequenced sample was cultured CD8+ T cells from PBMCs, taken from culture after CMV antigen stimulation. This clonotype originated in a human donor in good health (CMV status not recorded). Some clones in this sample may be carry-over from other donors' samples.

The CDR3 region has the DNA TGTGCCAGCAGTCTGACCGGGACGGTCTATGGCTACACCTTC. This sequence encodes CASSLTGTVYGYTF. The genes are TRBV12-3 or TRBV12-4 and TRBJ1-2; maybe TRBD1 (5 bases). V was pared by 5 bases and J by 4 bases, with 14 bases between. This CDR3 contains 14 residues.